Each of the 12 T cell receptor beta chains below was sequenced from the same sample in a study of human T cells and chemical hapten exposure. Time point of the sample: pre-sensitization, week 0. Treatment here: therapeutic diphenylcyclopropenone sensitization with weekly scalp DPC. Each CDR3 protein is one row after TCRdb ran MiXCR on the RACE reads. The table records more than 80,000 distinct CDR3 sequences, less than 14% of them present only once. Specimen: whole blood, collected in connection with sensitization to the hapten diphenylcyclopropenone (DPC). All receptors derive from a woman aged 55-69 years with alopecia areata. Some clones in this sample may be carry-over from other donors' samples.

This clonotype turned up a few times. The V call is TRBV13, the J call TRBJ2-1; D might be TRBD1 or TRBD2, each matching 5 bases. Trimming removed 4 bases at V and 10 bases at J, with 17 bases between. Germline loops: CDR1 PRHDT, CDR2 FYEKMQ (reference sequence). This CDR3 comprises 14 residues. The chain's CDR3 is CASSSGRQRGEQFF. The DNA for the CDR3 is TGTGCCAGCAGCTCCGGAAGACAGCGAGGGGAGCAGTTCTTC.

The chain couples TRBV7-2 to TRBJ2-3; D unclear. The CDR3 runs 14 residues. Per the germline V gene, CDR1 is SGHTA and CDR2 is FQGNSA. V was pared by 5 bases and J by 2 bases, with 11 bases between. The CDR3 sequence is CASSPRVSTDTQYF. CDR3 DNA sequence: TGTGCCAGCAGCCCAAGGGTCTCCACAGATACGCAGTATTTT.

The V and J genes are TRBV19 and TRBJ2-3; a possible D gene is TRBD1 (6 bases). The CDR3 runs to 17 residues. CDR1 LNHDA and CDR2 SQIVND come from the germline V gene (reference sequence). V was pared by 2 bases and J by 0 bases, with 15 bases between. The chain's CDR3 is CASSIRKDSASTDTQYF. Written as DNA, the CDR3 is TGTGCCAGTAGTATACGCAAGGACAGCGCTAGCACAGATACGCAGTATTTT.

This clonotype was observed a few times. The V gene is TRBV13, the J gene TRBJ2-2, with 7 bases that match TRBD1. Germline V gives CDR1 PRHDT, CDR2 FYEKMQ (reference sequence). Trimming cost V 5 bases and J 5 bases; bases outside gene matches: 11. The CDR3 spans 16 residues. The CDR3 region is CASSPPRGPPTGELFF. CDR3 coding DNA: TGTGCCAGCAGCCCACCGAGGGGGCCTCCTACCGGGGAGCTGTTTTTT. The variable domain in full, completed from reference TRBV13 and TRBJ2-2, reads AAGVIQSPRHLIKEKRETATLKCYPIPRHDTVYWYQQGPGQDPQFLISFYEKMQSDKGSIPDRFSAQQFSDYHSELNMSSLELGDSALYFCASSPPRGPPTGELFFGEGSRLTVL.

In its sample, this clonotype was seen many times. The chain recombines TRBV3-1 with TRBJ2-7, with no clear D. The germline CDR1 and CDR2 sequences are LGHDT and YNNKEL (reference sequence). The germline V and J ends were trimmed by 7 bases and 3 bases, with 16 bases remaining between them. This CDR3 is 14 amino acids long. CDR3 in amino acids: CASTPTRSHYEQYF. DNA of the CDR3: TGTGCCAGCACCCCAACCCGATCCCACTACGAGCAGTACTTC.

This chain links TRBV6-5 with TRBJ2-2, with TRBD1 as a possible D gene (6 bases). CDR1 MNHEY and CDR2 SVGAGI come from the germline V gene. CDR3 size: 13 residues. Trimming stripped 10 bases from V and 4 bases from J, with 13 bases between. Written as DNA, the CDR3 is TGTGCCAACCGCAGGGGATTCACCGGGGAGCTGTTTTTT. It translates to CANRRGFTGELFF.

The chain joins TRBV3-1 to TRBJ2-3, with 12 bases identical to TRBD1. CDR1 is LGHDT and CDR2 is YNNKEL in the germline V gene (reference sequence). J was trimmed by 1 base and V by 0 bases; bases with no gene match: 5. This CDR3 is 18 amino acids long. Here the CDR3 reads CASSQDKGTGGRTDTQYF. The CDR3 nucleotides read TGTGCCAGCAGCCAAGATAAGGGGACAGGGGGCCGCACAGATACGCAGTATTTT.

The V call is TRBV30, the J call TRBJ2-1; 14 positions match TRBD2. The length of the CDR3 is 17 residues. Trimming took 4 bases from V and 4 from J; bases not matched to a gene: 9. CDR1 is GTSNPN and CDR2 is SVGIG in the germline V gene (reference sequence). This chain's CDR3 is CAWTQTSGGGLYNEQFF. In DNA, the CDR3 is TGTGCCTGGACTCAGACTAGCGGGGGGGGACTATACAATGAGCAGTTCTTC.

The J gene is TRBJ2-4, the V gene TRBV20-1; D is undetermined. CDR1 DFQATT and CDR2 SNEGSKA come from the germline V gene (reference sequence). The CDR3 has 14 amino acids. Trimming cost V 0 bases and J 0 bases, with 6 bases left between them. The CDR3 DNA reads TGCAGTGCTAGAGATGGCTTAGCCAAAAACATTCAGTACTTC. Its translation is CSARDGLAKNIQYF.

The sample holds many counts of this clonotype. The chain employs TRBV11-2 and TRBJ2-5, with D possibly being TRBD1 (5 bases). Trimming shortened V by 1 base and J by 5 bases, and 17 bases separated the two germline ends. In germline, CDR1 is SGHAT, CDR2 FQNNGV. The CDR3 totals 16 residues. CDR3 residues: CASSLVKVSGLETQYF. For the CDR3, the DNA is TGTGCCAGCAGCTTAGTGAAGGTCTCAGGGTTGGAGACCCAGTACTTC.

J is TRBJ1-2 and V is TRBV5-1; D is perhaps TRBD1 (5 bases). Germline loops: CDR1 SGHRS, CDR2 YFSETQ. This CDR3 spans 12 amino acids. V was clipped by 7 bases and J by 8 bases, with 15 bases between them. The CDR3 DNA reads TGCGCCAGCTCCTTGGGACGGAGCGGCTACACCTTC. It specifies CASSLGRSGYTF.

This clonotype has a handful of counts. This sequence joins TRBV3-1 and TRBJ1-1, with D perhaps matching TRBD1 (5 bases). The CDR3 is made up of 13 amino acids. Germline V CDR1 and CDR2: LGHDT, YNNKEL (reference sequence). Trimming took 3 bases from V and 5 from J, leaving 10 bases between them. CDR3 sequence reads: CASSQGGSTEAFF. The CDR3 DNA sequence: TGTGCCAGCAGCCAGGGGGGGAGTACTGAAGCTTTCTTT.